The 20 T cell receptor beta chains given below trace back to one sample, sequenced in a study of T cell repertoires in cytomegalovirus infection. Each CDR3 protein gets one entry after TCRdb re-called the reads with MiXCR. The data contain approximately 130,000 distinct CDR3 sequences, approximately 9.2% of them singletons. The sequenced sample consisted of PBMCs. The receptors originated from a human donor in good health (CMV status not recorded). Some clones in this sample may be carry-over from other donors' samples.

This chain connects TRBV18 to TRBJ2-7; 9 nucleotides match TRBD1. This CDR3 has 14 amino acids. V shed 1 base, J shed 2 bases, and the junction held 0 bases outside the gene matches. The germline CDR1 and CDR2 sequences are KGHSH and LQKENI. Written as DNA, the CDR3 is TGTGCCAGCTCACCACGGACAGGGGCCTACGAGCAGTACTTC. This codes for CASSPRTGAYEQYF.

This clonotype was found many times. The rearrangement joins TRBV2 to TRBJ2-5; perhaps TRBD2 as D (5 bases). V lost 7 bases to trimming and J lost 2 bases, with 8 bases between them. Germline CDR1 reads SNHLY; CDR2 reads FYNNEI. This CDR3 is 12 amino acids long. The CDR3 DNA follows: TGTGCCAGCATAGCGAGACAAGAGACCCAGTACTTC. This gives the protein CASIARQETQYF.

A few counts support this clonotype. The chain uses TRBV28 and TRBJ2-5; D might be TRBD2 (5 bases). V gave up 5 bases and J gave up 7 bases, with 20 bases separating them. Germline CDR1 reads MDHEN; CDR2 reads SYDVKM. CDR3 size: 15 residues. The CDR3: CASSLSDGLGGTQYF. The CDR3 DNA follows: TGTGCCAGCAGTCTAAGCGACGGTCTCGGAGGGACCCAGTACTTC.

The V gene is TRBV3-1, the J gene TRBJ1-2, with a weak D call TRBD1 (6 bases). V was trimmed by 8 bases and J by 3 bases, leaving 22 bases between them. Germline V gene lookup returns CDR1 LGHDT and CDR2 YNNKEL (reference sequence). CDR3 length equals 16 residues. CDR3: CASRRLGRGNDYGYTF. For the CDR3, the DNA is TGTGCCAGCCGCCGACTCGGGAGGGGGAACGACTATGGCTACACCTTC.

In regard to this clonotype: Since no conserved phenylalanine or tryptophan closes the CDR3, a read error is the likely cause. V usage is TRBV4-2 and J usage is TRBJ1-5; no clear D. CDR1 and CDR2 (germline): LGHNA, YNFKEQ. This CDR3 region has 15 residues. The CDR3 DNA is TGTGCCAGCAGCCCGACAATTACAAGCAATCAGCCGCAGCATTGT. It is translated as CASSPTITSNQPQHC.

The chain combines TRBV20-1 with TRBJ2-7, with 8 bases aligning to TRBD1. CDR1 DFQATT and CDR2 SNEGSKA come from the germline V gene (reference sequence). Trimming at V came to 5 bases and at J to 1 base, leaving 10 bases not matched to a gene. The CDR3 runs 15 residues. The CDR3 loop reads CSAEPRGQGSYEQYF. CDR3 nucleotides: TGCAGTGCTGAACCCCGAGGACAGGGATCCTACGAGCAGTACTTC.

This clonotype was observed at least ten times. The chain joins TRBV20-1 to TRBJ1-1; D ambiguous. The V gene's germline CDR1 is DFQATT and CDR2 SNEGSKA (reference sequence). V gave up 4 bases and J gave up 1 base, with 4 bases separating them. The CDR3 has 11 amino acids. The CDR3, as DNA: TGCAGTGCTAAGGAGAACACTGAAGCTTTCTTT. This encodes CSAKENTEAFF.

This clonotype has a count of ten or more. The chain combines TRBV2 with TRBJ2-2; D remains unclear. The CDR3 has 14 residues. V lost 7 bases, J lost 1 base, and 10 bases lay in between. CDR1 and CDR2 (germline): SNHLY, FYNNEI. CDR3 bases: TGTGCCAGCATGAGGCTAATGAACACCGGGGAGCTGTTTTTT. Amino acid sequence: CASMRLMNTGELFF.

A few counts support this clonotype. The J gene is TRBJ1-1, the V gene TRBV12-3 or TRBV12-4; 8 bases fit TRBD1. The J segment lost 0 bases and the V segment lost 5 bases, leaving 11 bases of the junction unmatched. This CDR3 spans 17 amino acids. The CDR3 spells CASSPPGQVNLNTEAFF. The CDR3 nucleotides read TGTGCCAGCAGTCCGCCGGGACAGGTAAACCTGAACACTGAAGCTTTCTTT.

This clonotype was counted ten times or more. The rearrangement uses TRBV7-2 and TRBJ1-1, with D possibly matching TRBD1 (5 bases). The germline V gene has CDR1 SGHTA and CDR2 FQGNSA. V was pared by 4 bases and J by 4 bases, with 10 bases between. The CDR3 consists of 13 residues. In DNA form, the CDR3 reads TGTGCCAGCAGCTCTGTAGGGGCCACTGAAGCTTTCTTT. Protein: CASSSVGATEAFF.

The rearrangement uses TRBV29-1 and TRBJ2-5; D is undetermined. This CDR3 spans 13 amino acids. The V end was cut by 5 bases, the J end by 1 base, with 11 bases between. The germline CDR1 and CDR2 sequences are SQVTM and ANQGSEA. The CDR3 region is CSVSLGFQETQYF. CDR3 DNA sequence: TGCAGCGTTTCCTTGGGATTCCAAGAGACCCAGTACTTC.

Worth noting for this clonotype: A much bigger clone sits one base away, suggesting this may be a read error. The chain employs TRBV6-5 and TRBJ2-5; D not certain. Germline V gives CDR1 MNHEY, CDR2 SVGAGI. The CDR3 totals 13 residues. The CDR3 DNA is TGTGCCAGCAGTTACAACTCTGAAGAGACCCGGTACTTC. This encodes CASSYNSEETRYF.

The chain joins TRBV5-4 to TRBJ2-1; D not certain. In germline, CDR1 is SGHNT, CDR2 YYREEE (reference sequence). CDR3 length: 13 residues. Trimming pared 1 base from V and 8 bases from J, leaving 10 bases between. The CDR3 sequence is CASSLRWLDEQFF. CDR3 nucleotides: TGTGCCAGCAGCTTGCGGTGGCTCGATGAGCAGTTCTTC.

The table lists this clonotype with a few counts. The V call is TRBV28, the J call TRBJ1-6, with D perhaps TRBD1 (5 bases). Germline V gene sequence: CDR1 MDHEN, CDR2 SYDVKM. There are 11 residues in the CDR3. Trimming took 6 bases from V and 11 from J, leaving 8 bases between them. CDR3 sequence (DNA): TGTGCCAGCAGGGGGGTGGCACCCCTCCACTTT. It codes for CASRGVAPLHF.

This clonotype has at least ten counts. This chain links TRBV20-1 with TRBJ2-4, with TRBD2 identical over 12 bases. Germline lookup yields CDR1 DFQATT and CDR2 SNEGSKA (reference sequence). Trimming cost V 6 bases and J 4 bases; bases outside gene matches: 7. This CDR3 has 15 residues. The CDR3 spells CSAPLAGGQKNIQYF. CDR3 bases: TGCAGTGCCCCCCTAGCGGGGGGGCAGAAAAACATTCAGTACTTC.

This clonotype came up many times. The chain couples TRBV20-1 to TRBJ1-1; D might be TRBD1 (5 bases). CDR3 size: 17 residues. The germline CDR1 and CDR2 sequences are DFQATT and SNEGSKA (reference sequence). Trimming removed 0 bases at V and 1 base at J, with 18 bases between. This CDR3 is CSAREGVQGHWNTEAFF. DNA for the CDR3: TGCAGTGCTAGAGAAGGAGTTCAAGGACACTGGAACACTGAAGCTTTCTTT.

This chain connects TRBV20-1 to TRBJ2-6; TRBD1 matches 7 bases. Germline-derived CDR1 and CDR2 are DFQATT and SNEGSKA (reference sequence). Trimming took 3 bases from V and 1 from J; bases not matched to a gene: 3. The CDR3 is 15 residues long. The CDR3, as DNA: TGCAGTGCTAGCGGGACAGCTTCTGGGGCCAACGTCCTGACTTTC. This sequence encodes CSASGTASGANVLTF.

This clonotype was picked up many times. Here the CDR3 reads CASSRDGDSNQPQHF. DNA for the CDR3: TGTGCCAGCAGCCGGGACGGAGATAGCAATCAGCCCCAGCATTTT. The chain is built from TRBV12-3 or TRBV12-4 and TRBJ1-5, with D possibly being TRBD1 (5 bases). The CDR3 extends over 15 amino acids. V shed 6 bases and J shed 0 bases, with 12 bases lying between them.

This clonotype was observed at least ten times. CDR3 DNA sequence: TGCGCCAGCAGCTTAGACAGGGGAGTGGAGACCCAGTACTTC. Translated: CASSLDRGVETQYF. The V gene is TRBV5-1, the J gene TRBJ2-5, with 8 positions matching TRBD1. V was clipped by 2 bases and J by 5 bases; unmatched bases: 5. The CDR3 is 14 residues long. Germline CDR1 reads SGHRS; CDR2 reads YFSETQ.

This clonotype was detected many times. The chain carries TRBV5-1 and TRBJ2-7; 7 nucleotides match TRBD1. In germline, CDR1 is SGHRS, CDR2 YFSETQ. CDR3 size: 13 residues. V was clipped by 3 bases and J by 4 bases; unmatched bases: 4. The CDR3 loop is CASSYTGEYEQYF. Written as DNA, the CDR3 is TGCGCCAGCAGCTATACAGGGGAATACGAGCAGTACTTC.